This T cell receptor beta chain emerged from a study of identical twins. General observations from the study: Excess twin sharing in beta out-of-frame sequences was weaker. Beta clonotypes that were abundant in cord blood contained fewer insertions, a pattern absent from memory repertoires.

This clonotype appeared a few times. What it binds is unknown. A universal primer site was created by template switching, with the cDNA bearing unique molecular identifiers. TCRdb ran MiXCR on the 5' RACE reads and lists one entry per CDR3 protein. The sample carries 450,000 to 600,000 distinct CDR3 sequences, more than 20% recorded once. These same data were also listed under a study on yellow fever vaccine responses in identical twins.

The sample taken for sequencing was CD4+ T cells sorted from blood. The origin of this receptor is a woman under 30 in good health.

The CDR3 region is CASRFYTEAFF. The CDR3 nucleotides read TGTGCCAGCCGTTTTTACACTGAAGCTTTCTTT. The chain links TRBV6-5 to TRBJ1-1, with D uncertain. Germline V gives CDR1 MNHEY, CDR2 SVGAGI. Trimming left V 8 bases short and J 3 bases short, with 7 bases between. This CDR3 comprises 11 residues.